One and the same sample provided the 32 T cell receptor beta chains below, sequenced in a study of patients and donors after allogeneic stem cell transplantation. TCRdb fed the RT-PCR reads into MiXCR, producing one record per CDR3 protein. The sample holds about 90,000 distinct CDR3 sequences, about 48% seen once. Sequencing input: blood, either unsorted or a sorted T cell fraction (not recorded which). These receptors were taken from a human donor who was either an allogeneic HSCT recipient or a stem cell or donor lymphocyte infusion donor (not recorded which). It is not recorded whose cells these are; they may come from a transplant donor.

The chain employs TRBV5-1 and TRBJ1-3, with a weak D call TRBD1 (5 bases). V was pared by 4 bases and J by 1 base, with 9 bases between. CDR1 is SGHRS, CDR2 YFSETQ, per germline. The CDR3 is 14 residues long. The CDR3 DNA reads as TGCGCCAGCAGCCCGGACATTTCTGGAAACACCATATATTTT. Its protein product is CASSPDISGNTIYF.

As regards this clonotype: A junction end diverges from the germline sequence, so it may reflect a read error. The chain uses TRBV12-3 or TRBV12-4 and TRBJ2-4; D unresolved. The CDR3 runs 15 residues. The chain's CDR3 is CASRLGSLAKNIQYF. Written as DNA, the CDR3 is TGTGCCAGCAGGTTAGGATCTCTAGCCAAAAACATTCAGTACTTC.

The CDR3 DNA reads TGTGCCAGCAGTTACTCCGTTGATGGCTACACCTTC. Its translation is CASSYSVDGYTF. The chain links TRBV6-2 or TRBV6-3 to TRBJ1-2, with D unclear. Germline V gives CDR1 MNHEY, CDR2 SVGEGT. The CDR3 is 12 amino acids. V lost 0 bases to trimming and J lost 6 bases, with 5 bases between them.

This chain joins TRBV9 and TRBJ1-5; 10 bases are a match to TRBD1. Trimming at V came to 2 bases and at J to 3 bases, leaving 2 bases not matched to a gene. The germline CDR1 and CDR2 sequences are SGDLS and YYNGEE. CDR3 size: 15 residues. The CDR3 DNA reads as TGTGCCAGCAGCGTCGGGACAGGGGCCAATCAGCCCCAGCATTTT. This gives the protein CASSVGTGANQPQHF.

This chain connects TRBV25-1 to TRBJ2-7; TRBD1 might be the D (5 bases). V was trimmed by 3 bases and J by 4 bases, leaving 13 bases between them. Germline CDR1 is MGHDK and CDR2 is SYGVNS. The CDR3 is 14 amino acids. The CDR3 protein is CASSDRQGRYEQYF. The CDR3 region has the DNA TGTGCCAGCAGTGATCGGCAGGGTAGATACGAGCAGTACTTC.

The chain employs TRBV6-5 and TRBJ1-2; D is unresolved. V lost 4 bases and J 12 bases, leaving 6 bases between the germline ends. Per germline, CDR1 MNHEY and CDR2 SVGAGI. The CDR3 spans 9 residues. CDR3 in amino acids: CASSFQNTF. As DNA, the CDR3 is TGTGCCAGCAGTTTTCAAAACACCTTC.

The V call is TRBV5-6, the J call TRBJ2-7; no clear D. The CDR3 has 13 residues. With 0 bases removed from V and 3 bases from J, the gap between germline ends came to 7 bases. Germline CDR1 and CDR2: SGHDT and YYEEEE. The CDR3 nucleotides read TGTGCCAGCAGCTTGGCGTCCCACTACGAGCAGTACTTC. Translation gives CASSLASHYEQYF.

The V gene is TRBV10-3, the J gene TRBJ1-2, with 7 bases aligning to TRBD1. Per the germline V gene, CDR1 is ENHRY and CDR2 is SYGVKD. CDR3 size: 15 residues. V lost 0 bases to trimming and J lost 2 bases; unmatched junction nucleotides: 3. The CDR3 spells CAISESRTGNYGYTF. The CDR3 nucleotides read TGTGCCATCAGTGAGTCTCGGACAGGCAACTATGGCTACACCTTC.

V usage is TRBV27 and J usage is TRBJ2-2, with D perhaps matching TRBD1 (5 bases). This CDR3 spans 12 amino acids. V lost 4 bases and J lost 5, with 5 bases in between. From germline, CDR1 is MNHEY and CDR2 SMNVEV (reference sequence). This CDR3 reads CASSSGTGELFF. In nucleotides, the CDR3 is TGTGCCAGCAGTTCAGGGACCGGGGAGCTGTTTTTT.

CDR3 sequence (DNA): TGTGCCTGGAGTGTACTTCAAGAGACCCAGTACTTC. Translated: CAWSVLQETQYF. This chain uses TRBV30 with TRBJ2-5, with D hard to call. The length of the CDR3 is 12 residues. CDR1 is GTSNPN, CDR2 SVGIG, per germline (reference sequence). The germline V and J ends were trimmed by 0 bases and 2 bases, with 4 bases remaining between them.

The rearrangement uses TRBV20-1 and TRBJ1-2; tentatively, D is TRBD1 (5 bases). The CDR3 covers 13 residues. CDR1 and CDR2 from the germline V gene are DFQATT and SNEGSKA (reference sequence). Trimming cost V 6 bases and J 3 bases, with 14 bases left between them. The CDR3 spells CSAHSTTDYGYTF. The CDR3 DNA follows: TGCAGTGCGCATAGCACGACAGACTATGGCTACACCTTC.

CDR3 amino acids: CASSQTGNYGYTF. The CDR3 DNA follows: TGTGCCAGCAGTCAGACAGGGAACTATGGCTACACCTTC. This chain uses TRBV6-5 with TRBJ1-2; 7 bases are shared with TRBD1. Germline CDR1 MNHEY, CDR2 SVGAGI. This CDR3 comprises 13 residues. V shed 5 bases, J shed 2 bases, and the junction held 2 bases outside the gene matches.

The chain uses TRBV7-2 and TRBJ1-5; D remains unclear. V dropped 2 bases and J dropped 3 bases, with 11 bases sitting between them. The CDR3 is 15 amino acids. CDR1 SGHTA and CDR2 FQGNSA come from the germline V gene. The CDR3 here is CASSLNSGVNQPQHF. CDR3 DNA sequence: TGTGCCAGCAGCTTAAACAGCGGGGTCAATCAGCCCCAGCATTTT. The whole variable domain, remainder taken from reference TRBV7-2 and TRBJ1-5, is GAGVSQSPSNKVTEKGKDVELRCDPISGHTALYWYRQSLGQGLEFLIYFQGNSAPDKSGLPSDRFSAERTGGSVSTLTIQRTQQEDSAVYLCASSLNSGVNQPQHFGDGTRLSIL.

The genes are TRBV5-1 and TRBJ2-7; 7 nucleotides match TRBD1. This CDR3 comprises 17 residues. V shed 1 base and J 3 bases; nucleotides not matched to a gene: 13. Germline assignment: CDR1 SGHRS and CDR2 YFSETQ. The CDR3 is CASSLRPQPGQNYEQYF. The DNA for the CDR3 is TGCGCCAGCAGCTTGCGCCCGCAACCGGGACAGAACTACGAGCAGTACTTC.

V usage is TRBV7-9 and J usage is TRBJ2-7; the D is unclear. Deletions cut 5 bases from V and 3 bases from J, with 8 bases between. The CDR3 is 12 residues long. Germline CDR1 and CDR2: SEHNR and FQNEAQ (reference sequence). CDR3 region: CASSLIGYEQYF. The CDR3 DNA sequence: TGTGCCAGCAGCCTAATAGGCTACGAGCAGTACTTC.

The rearrangement links TRBV5-1 to TRBJ1-1; TRBD1 might be the D (5 bases). Germline values: CDR1 SGHRS, CDR2 YFSETQ. This CDR3 has 14 amino acids. Trimming left V 3 bases short and J 1 base short, with 10 bases between. CDR3 protein: CASSWGGGNTEAFF. CDR3 nucleotide sequence: TGCGCCAGCAGCTGGGGCGGAGGGAACACTGAAGCTTTCTTT.

This clonotype was counted only a few times. The rearrangement uses TRBV28 and TRBJ1-1; D is possibly TRBD1 (6 bases). CDR1 and CDR2 (germline): MDHEN, SYDVKM. This CDR3 comprises 14 residues. Trimming removed 8 bases from V and 0 bases from J, with 13 bases in between. CDR3 nucleotide sequence: TGTGCCAGCGGTAGACAGGCCTTGAACACTGAAGCTTTCTTT. Translation: CASGRQALNTEAFF.

The chain links TRBV24-1 to TRBJ1-1, with D unresolved. CDR1 is KGHDR, CDR2 SFDVKD, per germline. This CDR3 is built from 13 residues. The ends were cut back, 2 bases at V and 1 base at J, with 4 bases in the middle. The CDR3 loop reads CATSDSRNTEAFF. The DNA for the CDR3 is TGTGCCACCAGTGATTCCAGGAACACTGAAGCTTTCTTT.

The chain combines TRBV7-2 with TRBJ1-2; D not resolved. CDR1 and CDR2 (germline): SGHTA, FQGNSA. V lost 5 bases, J lost 4 bases, and 14 bases lay in between. This CDR3 region has 14 residues. The CDR3 DNA reads as TGTGCCAGCAGCCCCCACATGGATTCCTATGGCTACACCTTC. The encoded protein is CASSPHMDSYGYTF.

This clonotype was counted between two and nine times. V is TRBV10-3 and J is TRBJ1-2, with TRBD1 matching 8 bases. CDR1 ENHRY and CDR2 SYGVKD come from the germline V gene. The ends lost 5 bases at V and 3 bases at J; junction bases unmatched: 2. The CDR3 extends over 13 amino acids. CDR3 loop: CAISPQGDYGYTF. The CDR3 nucleotides read TGTGCCATCAGTCCACAGGGGGACTATGGCTACACCTTC.

The chain uses TRBV7-9 and TRBJ2-4; D ambiguous. The CDR3 length is 14 residues. Germline CDR1 is SEHNR and CDR2 is FQNEAQ (reference sequence). V was shortened by 7 bases and J by 3 bases, with 13 bases between the two germline ends. CDR3 coding DNA: TGTGCCAGCACCGAGACAAAATTCAAAAACATTCAGTACTTC. As protein: CASTETKFKNIQYF.

This clonotype was observed a handful of times. This chain uses TRBV28 with TRBJ1-5; D call uncertain. The CDR3 spans 17 residues. Trimming pared 4 bases from V and 1 base from J, leaving 17 bases between. The V gene's germline CDR1 is MDHEN and CDR2 SYDVKM. The CDR3 spells CASSYTSGRESNQPQHF. For the CDR3, the DNA is TGTGCCAGCAGTTACACCTCTGGGAGAGAGAGCAATCAGCCCCAGCATTTT.

The chain employs TRBV12-3 or TRBV12-4 and TRBJ1-5; D is ambiguous. Trimming removed 2 bases at V and 10 bases at J, with 9 bases between. CDR3 length: 12 amino acids. Here the CDR3 DNA reads TGTGCCAGCAGTTTAATTAGGACCCCCCAGCATTTT. Amino acid sequence: CASSLIRTPQHF.

This clonotype was found a few times. V usage is TRBV4-3 and J usage is TRBJ1-4, with 7 bases aligning to TRBD1. CDR3 length: 16 amino acids. After removal of 4 bases from V and 5 bases from J, the junction contained 10 bases not matched to a gene. Germline CDR1 and CDR2: LGHNA and YSLEER. The CDR3 protein is CASSPRGRPPNEKLFF. The CDR3 DNA reads TGCGCCAGCAGCCCAAGGGGGCGACCCCCGAATGAAAAACTGTTTTTT.

The chain links TRBV4-1 to TRBJ2-7; 7 nucleotides line up with TRBD2. Per germline, CDR1 MGHRA and CDR2 YSYEKL. Trimming took 4 bases from V and 4 from J; bases not matched to a gene: 10. There are 15 residues in the CDR3. The CDR3 region is CASSRDRAGLYEQYF. The CDR3 nucleotides are TGCGCCAGCAGCCGAGACCGAGCGGGACTTTACGAGCAGTACTTC.

The chain links TRBV28 to TRBJ1-6; TRBD1 matches 7 bases. Germline CDR1 reads MDHEN; CDR2 reads SYDVKM. The CDR3 runs 15 residues. V lost 5 bases, J lost 6 bases, and 7 bases stayed unmatched. Here the CDR3 DNA reads TGTGCCAGCAGTCCGGGACAGCTGATTAATTCACCCCTCCACTTT. Encoded protein: CASSPGQLINSPLHF.

This clonotype was counted a single time. The chain carries TRBV12-3 or TRBV12-4 and TRBJ2-5, with D possibly matching TRBD2 (5 bases). Trimming took 2 bases from V and 7 from J, leaving 14 bases between them. The CDR3 totals 14 residues. The CDR3 spells CASSLRGPKGTQYF. The CDR3, as DNA: TGTGCCAGCAGTTTACGGGGTCCCAAAGGGACCCAGTACTTC.

This clonotype was seen many times. The V and J genes are TRBV11-3 and TRBJ1-1; D uncertain. Germline-derived CDR1 and CDR2 are SGHNT and YENEEA. V was clipped by 5 bases and J by 5 bases, with 9 bases between them. This CDR3 comprises 12 residues. The CDR3 nucleotides read TGTGCCAGCAGCCGAGGAGGAACTGAAGCTTTCTTT. Translated: CASSRGGTEAFF. Looking up the rest from reference TRBV11-3 and TRBJ1-1 gives the full variable domain: EAGVVQSPRYKIIEKKQPVAFWCNPISGHNTLYWYLQNLGQGPELLIRYENEEAVDDSQLPKDRFSAERLKGVDSTLKIQPAELGDSAVYLCASSRGGTEAFFGQGTRLTVV.

The V call is TRBV5-1, the J call TRBJ1-4; the D is unclear. There are 18 residues in the CDR3. Trimming removed 0 bases from V and 5 bases from J, with 20 bases in between. Looked up from germline, CDR1 is SGHRS and CDR2 is YFSETQ. The CDR3: CASSLGRLDPLANEKLFF. CDR3 DNA: TGCGCCAGCAGCTTGGGACGTCTCGACCCCCTGGCCAATGAAAAACTGTTTTTT.

The chain links TRBV21-1 to TRBJ1-4; the table calls TRBD1, which could not be checked here. TRBV21-1 is deemed a pseudogene. The CDR3 covers 16 residues. The CDR3 loop is CASSNLTGPKDEKLFF. The CDR3 DNA follows: TGTGCCAGCAGCAATTTGACGGGACCTAAGGATGAAAAACTGTTTTTT.

CDR3 coding DNA: TGCAGTGCGGTGGAGGGGAGGCAGCCCCAGCATTTT. This codes for CSAVEGRQPQHF. The chain carries TRBV20-1 and TRBJ1-5; a weak D match, TRBD1 (5 bases). Germline CDR1 and CDR2: DFQATT and SNEGSKA (reference sequence). V lost 6 bases to trimming and J lost 7 bases, with 13 bases between them. The CDR3 consists of 12 residues.

This clonotype turned up a few times. The J gene is TRBJ1-2, the V gene TRBV5-5, with D unresolved. The V end was cut by 4 bases, the J end by 5 bases, with 6 bases between. CDR1 and CDR2 (germline): SGHKS, YYEKEE (reference sequence). The CDR3 sequence is 11 residues long. The CDR3 region has the DNA TGTGCCAGCAGCGAATTATATGGCTACACCTTC. Its translation: CASSELYGYTF.